One and the same sample provided the 9 T cell receptor beta chains below, sequenced in a study of blood T cells in healthy people across ages. Sample-barcoded 5' priming and a J-beta primer mix drove a second PCR of about 6 to 11 cycles. MiXCR, run by TCRdb on the 5' RACE reads, gives a single entry per CDR3 protein. The data contain around 1.5 million distinct CDR3 sequences, roughly 59% of them singletons. The specimen sequenced was blood. All receptors come from a young man in good health.

The chain combines TRBV12-3 or TRBV12-4 with TRBJ1-6; D not resolved. The V end was cut by 6 bases, the J end by 10 bases, with 10 bases between. The CDR3 extends over 12 amino acids. This CDR3 reads CASSPPWSPLHF. CDR3 nucleotides: TGTGCCAGCAGCCCACCGTGGTCACCCCTCCACTTT.

On this clonotype itself: Germline is not matched at one junction end, which may reflect a read error. This chain links TRBV7-2 with TRBJ1-1, with no clear D. The CDR3 consists of 14 residues. From germline, CDR1 is SGHTA and CDR2 FQGNSA. The CDR3 DNA reads TGTGCCAGCGGCTTAGAGGCACAGACCACTGAAGCTTTCTTT. It is translated as CASGLEAQTTEAFF.

The chain employs TRBV4-1 and TRBJ1-2; D unclear. CDR1 is MGHRA, CDR2 YSYEKL, per germline. Trimming stripped 4 bases from V and 8 bases from J, with 20 bases between. This CDR3 has 15 residues. The CDR3 region has the DNA TGCGCCAGCAGCCTCAGAGTGGAGGCTTGGGGAGGCTACACCTTC. It yields the protein CASSLRVEAWGGYTF.

This chain joins TRBV27 and TRBJ2-4, with D hard to call. V was clipped by 2 bases and J by 8 bases, with 13 bases between them. The CDR3 is 14 amino acids. Germline CDR1 reads MNHEY; CDR2 reads SMNVEV (reference sequence). CDR3 DNA sequence: TGTGCCAGCAGTTTAGGACCCCGACTGTACATTCAGTACTTC. Protein sequence: CASSLGPRLYIQYF.

This clonotype was seen more than once but under ten times. The V call is TRBV24-1, the J call TRBJ2-5, with 9 positions matching TRBD1. The CDR3 contains 15 residues. The germline V gene has CDR1 KGHDR and CDR2 SFDVKD. The trim removed 6 bases at V and 5 bases at J, leaving 9 bases unmatched. This CDR3 reads CATSQSTGGRETQYF. In DNA, the CDR3 is TGTGCCACCAGTCAGAGCACAGGGGGCCGTGAGACCCAGTACTTC.

This clonotype has a handful of counts. The chain combines TRBV27 with TRBJ2-3; 13 bases agree with TRBD2. V trimming: 5 bases; J trimming: 2 bases; junction bases outside the gene matches: 10. Germline V gene data show CDR1 as MNHEY and CDR2 as SMNVEV (reference sequence). This CDR3 has 18 amino acids. The CDR3 protein is CASSRRLAGGFLTDTQYF. In nucleotides, the CDR3 is TGTGCCAGCAGTCGACGACTAGCGGGGGGATTCCTCACAGATACGCAGTATTTT.

CDR3 DNA sequence: TGTGCCAGCAGCGGGGCTAGCGGGGGGGCAAATCTCAATGAGCAGTTCTTC. Translated: CASSGASGGANLNEQFF. The V and J genes are TRBV9 and TRBJ2-1; 12 nucleotides line up with TRBD2. CDR1 SGDLS and CDR2 YYNGEE come from the germline V gene. V was clipped by 3 bases and J by 6 bases; unmatched bases: 10. The CDR3 runs 17 residues.

This sequence joins TRBV14 and TRBJ2-4; unclear D gene. V lost 1 base, J lost 3 bases, and 10 bases lay in between. Germline V gives CDR1 SGHDN, CDR2 FVKESK. The CDR3 sequence is 15 residues long. CDR3 in DNA: TGTGCCAGCAGCCAAGCCGCCGGGTACAAAAACATTCAGTACTTC. It codes for CASSQAAGYKNIQYF.

The J gene is TRBJ1-1, the V gene TRBV7-2, with D possibly being TRBD1 (5 bases). In germline, CDR1 is SGHTA, CDR2 FQGNSA. V shed 5 bases and J shed 4 bases, with 17 bases lying between them. The CDR3 totals 15 residues. The CDR3 spells CASSPLGGYGTEAFF. The CDR3 nucleotides are TGTGCCAGCAGCCCGCTTGGGGGGTACGGCACTGAAGCTTTCTTT.